This T cell receptor beta chain stems from a study of blood T cell repertoires in COVID-19. Study-wide context: From the United States, Italy and Spain came samples of acute and convalescent COVID-19.

As processed by the authors: The authors estimated nucleated cell counts from reference gene primer amplification. Here immunoSEQ multiplex PCR was the method, and the copy in TCRdb shows in-frame clones only, minus some. V and J calls and clone size are as listed in that table; D and trimming were resolved from the DNA. The sample carries tens of thousands of clones, approximately 94% recorded once. This clone was detected only a few times. The TCR sequence derives from a man between 50 and 59 years old with COVID-19, enrolled during active disease. Specimen: peripheral blood.

Here the CDR3 reads CASSFRDRGRDEQYF. The CDR3, as DNA: TGCGCCAGCAGCTTCCGGGACAGGGGAAGGGACGAGCAGTACTTC. J is TRBJ2-7 and V is TRBV5-1, with 10 bases aligning to TRBD1. Trimming took 2 bases from V and 5 from J; bases not matched to a gene: 7. This CDR3 is 15 amino acids long. Germline values: CDR1 SGHRS, CDR2 YFSETQ.